This T cell receptor (beta chain) originates from a study of blood T cell repertoires in COVID-19 (TCRdb year 2020). At the level of the whole study: The collaborator samples originated in the United States, Italy and Spain and spanned the acute and convalescent phases of COVID-19. The material from the prospective study consisted of cDNA or gDNA derived from T cells, B-cell-depleted T cells, or PBMCs. The dataset comprised deeply sampled blood TCRbeta repertoires from subjects exposed to, actively infected with, or recovered from COVID-19. The repertoires were made available in a free public database intended to serve as a resource for research on the immune response to SARS-CoV-2. Samples came from the ongoing ImmuneRACE study (first 160 participants) plus 1,254 subjects from 6 global collaborators. Sample metadata almost always included a de-identified subject ID, COVID-19 status, age in years and sex. HLA class I and class II types, where available, came from metadata supplied by the sample provider rather than from assay-based typing. Results the study describes overall, beyond this receptor: The amount of clinical and demographic metadata varied by source and participant and was provided uncurated.

V drops 4 bases and J drops 3 bases, leaving 14 bases in between. Based on the germline V gene, the CDR1 and CDR2 sequences are SGHDT and YYEEEE. The CDR3 has 14 amino acids, counting the end cysteine and phenylalanine. Only the CDR3 portion is preserved as DNA: 42 bases, with reading frame beginning at the first base. TCRbeta CDR3 regions were amplified from genomic DNA using the immunoSEQ Assay, a bias-controlled multiplex PCR. The authors' analysis ran thus. The number of nucleated cells in each sample was estimated by amplification of reference gene primers within the assay. To quantify the absolute abundance of each unique TCRbeta CDR3 rearrangement, sequence reads were collapsed and filtered. For each sample, productive Simpson clonality was calculated by taking the square root of Simpson's diversity index across productive rearrangements. TCRdb limited this immuneACCESS table to in-frame rearrangements with V and J called. A share of clones is missing; checked studies link under half to unresolved V genes, and the rest is unexplained. V, J and clone size reflect that table, while D and trimming were determined from the DNA. Across this sample there are about 480,000 clones, with approximately 88% seen only once. 1.5% to 2% of the sample belongs to the ten largest clones.

In the prospective study, participants were about 18 to 95 years old, resided in approximately 25 geographic areas of the United States, and were enrolled through a virtual design. To assign participants to cohorts, the prospective study relied on clinical history that participants themselves reported in a screening survey and a study questionnaire. Recovered participants in ImmuneRACE Cohort 3 were defined as having two consecutive negative NP/OP PCR tests, clearance from a healthcare professional, or resolution of symptoms. Each participant in the prospective study had whole blood, serum and a nasopharyngeal or oropharyngeal swab collected by mobile phlebotomists. Participants in the prospective study had the option to provide additional blood draws and questionnaires over a roughly two-month period. Before DNA extraction, blood samples from the prospective study were shipped at room temperature or frozen.

Details on this clone: The antigen it recognizes is unknown. No quality values exist for individual bases; no much larger clone is one base distant.

Sequences were obtained from PBMCs or T cells enriched from blood (not recorded which). The TCR originated in a woman in her thirties or forties who had recovered from COVID-19. The chain is assembled from TRBV5-6 and TRBJ2-7, with TRBD1 tentatively as D gene (6 bases match). The CDR3 reads as follows: CASSVQGLHYEQYF. The base sequence is TGTGCCAGCAGCGTACAGGGTCTGCACTACGAGCAGTACTTC. The variable domain in full, with residues beyond the CDR3 obtained from the reference TRBV5-6 and TRBJ2-7 genes, is DAGVTQSPTHLIKTRGQQVTLRCSPKSGHDTVSWYQQALGQGPQFIFQYYEEEERQRGNFPDRFSGHQFPNYSSELNVNALLLGDSALYLCASSVQGLHYEQYFGPGTRLTVT.